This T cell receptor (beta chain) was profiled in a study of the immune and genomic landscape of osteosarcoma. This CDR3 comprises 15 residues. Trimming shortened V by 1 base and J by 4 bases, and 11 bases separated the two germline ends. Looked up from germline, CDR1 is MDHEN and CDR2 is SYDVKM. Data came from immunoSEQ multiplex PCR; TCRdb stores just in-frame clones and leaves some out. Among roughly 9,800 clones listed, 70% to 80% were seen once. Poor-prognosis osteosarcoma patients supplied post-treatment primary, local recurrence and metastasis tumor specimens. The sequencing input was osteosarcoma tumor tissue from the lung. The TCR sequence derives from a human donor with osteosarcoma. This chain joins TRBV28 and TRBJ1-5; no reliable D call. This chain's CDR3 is CASSLSKVRNQPQHF. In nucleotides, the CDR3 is TGTGCCAGCAGTTTATCGAAAGTCCGTAATCAGCCCCAGCATTTT. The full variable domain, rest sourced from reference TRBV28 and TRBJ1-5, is DVKVTQSSRYLVKRTGEKVFLECVQDMDHENMFWYRQDPGLGLRLIYFSYDVKMKEKGDIPEGYSVSREKKERFSLILESASTNQTSMYLCASSLSKVRNQPQHFGDGTRLSIL.